One T cell receptor beta chain is described in this entry. Its target is not known. This sample is part of a study of T cell repertoires in cytomegalovirus infection. Whole-study results and caveats: Cumulative public TCR beta family frequency identified CMV carriers with the relevant HLA.

TCRdb passed the reads through MiXCR, listing each CDR3 protein once. The table records 800,000 to 950,000 distinct CDR3 sequences, around a third of them present only once. This CDR3 is built from 13 residues. Germline V gene lookup returns CDR1 LNHDA and CDR2 SQIVND (reference sequence). V lost 6 bases, J lost 9 bases, and 4 bases stayed unmatched. V usage is TRBV19 and J usage is TRBJ1-6; the match to TRBD1 covers 8 bases. The source of this sequence is a human donor in good health (CMV status not recorded). Some clones in this sample may be carry-over from other donors' samples. The sample consisted of cultured CD8+ T cells from PBMCs, taken from culture after CMV antigen stimulation. The CDR3 sequence is CASSDRGSSPLHF. The CDR3 DNA follows: TGTGCCAGTAGCGACAGGGGCAGTTCACCCCTCCACTTT.